Presented here are 5 T cell receptor beta chains from one specimen sequenced in a study of blood T cell repertoires in COVID-19. The table came from immunoSEQ multiplex PCR; TCRdb's copy has only in-frame clones and leaves some out. This table has 110,000 to 150,000 clones, 75% to 85% appearing once. Specimen: peripheral blood. Receptor source: a man in his 70s who had recovered from COVID-19.

V gene TRBV11-3 combines with J gene TRBJ2-2; TRBD1 is a possible D gene (5 bases). CDR3 length equals 14 residues. CDR1 is SGHNT and CDR2 is YENEEA in the germline V gene. V lost 6 bases, J lost 4 bases, and 12 bases lay in between. The CDR3 DNA is TGTGCCAGCAGAAGCAGCACAGGCACCGGGGAGCTGTTTTTT. Protein: CASRSSTGTGELFF.

In nucleotides, the CDR3 is TGTGCCAGCAGGGGGATTAGACAGAGAGAGAATGAAAAACTGTTTTTT. It specifies CASRGIRQRENEKLFF. V is TRBV21-1 and J is TRBJ1-4; the D call TRBD1 from the table was never checked on the DNA. TRBV21-1 is reported as a pseudogene. The CDR3 is 16 residues long.

The chain joins TRBV9 to TRBJ2-1; possible D gene TRBD2, 5 bases. The germline V gene has CDR1 SGDLS and CDR2 YYNGEE. The CDR3 sequence is 15 residues long. V lost 4 bases to trimming and J lost 7 bases, with 18 bases between them. The CDR3 region has the DNA TGTGCCAGCAGCCCCTCCGGGAACACGGGTAATGAGCAGTTCTTC. Its protein product is CASSPSGNTGNEQFF.

This chain links TRBV10-2 with TRBJ2-2, with D maybe TRBD1 (7 bases). The V gene lost 6 bases and the J gene lost 10 bases, with 18 bases spanning the gap. Germline CDR1 reads WSHSY; CDR2 reads SAAADI. CDR3 length: 14 residues. The CDR3 region is CASSRQGGLTELFF. The CDR3 coding sequence is TGCGCCAGCAGCCGACAGGGAGGCCTGACGGAGCTGTTTTTT.

CDR3 protein: CASSLLDSERYF. The DNA of the CDR3 is TGTGCCAGTAGTTTACTGGACTCGGAGCGGTACTTC. The chain combines TRBV19 with TRBJ2-4; D is perhaps TRBD2 (5 bases). This CDR3 spans 12 amino acids. V dropped 5 bases and J dropped 15 bases, with 17 bases sitting between them. The germline CDR1 and CDR2 sequences are LNHDA and SQIVND (reference sequence).